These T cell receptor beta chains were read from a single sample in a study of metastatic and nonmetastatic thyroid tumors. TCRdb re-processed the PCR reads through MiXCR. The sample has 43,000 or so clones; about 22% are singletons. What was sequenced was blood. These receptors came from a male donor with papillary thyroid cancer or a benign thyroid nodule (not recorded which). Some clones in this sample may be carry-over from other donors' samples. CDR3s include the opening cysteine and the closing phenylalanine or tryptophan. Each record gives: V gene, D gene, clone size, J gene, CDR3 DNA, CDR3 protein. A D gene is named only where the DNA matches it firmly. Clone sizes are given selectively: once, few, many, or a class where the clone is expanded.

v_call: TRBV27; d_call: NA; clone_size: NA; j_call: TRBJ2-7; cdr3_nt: TGTGCCAGCAGTTTAGGGCGAACCTACGAGCAGTACTTC; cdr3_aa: CASSLGRTYEQYF
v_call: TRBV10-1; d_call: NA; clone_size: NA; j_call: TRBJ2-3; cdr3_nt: TGCACCAGCAGAATCAGCAGCACAGATACGCAGTATTTT; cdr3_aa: CTSRISSTDTQYF
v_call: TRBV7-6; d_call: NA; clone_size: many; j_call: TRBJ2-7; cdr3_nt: TGTGCCAGCAGCCCACGGACTGGACAGATCTACGAGCAGTACTTC; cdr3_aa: CASSPRTGQIYEQYF
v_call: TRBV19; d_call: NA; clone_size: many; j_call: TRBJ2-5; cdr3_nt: TGTGCCAGTGAAAATGGAGAGACCCAGTACTTC; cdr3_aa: CASENGETQYF
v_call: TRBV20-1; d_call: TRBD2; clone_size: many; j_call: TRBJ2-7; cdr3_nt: TGCAGTGCTAGAGATCCTTTGAGCGGGAGCTCCTACGAGCAGTACTTC; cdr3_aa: CSARDPLSGSSYEQYF
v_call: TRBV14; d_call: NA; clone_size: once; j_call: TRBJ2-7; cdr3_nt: TGTGCCAGCATCTTGGGCCTCTACGAGCAGTATTTC; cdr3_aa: CASILGLYEQYF
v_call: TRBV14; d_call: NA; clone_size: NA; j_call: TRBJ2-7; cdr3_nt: TGTGCCAGCAATCCGACCGGGTCCCAGCGCTACGAGCAGTACTTC; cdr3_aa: CASNPTGSQRYEQYF
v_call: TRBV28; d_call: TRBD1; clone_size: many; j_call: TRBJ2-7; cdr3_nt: TGTGCCAGCAGAACGACAGGGGTCGAGCAGTACTTC; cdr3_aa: CASRTTGVEQYF
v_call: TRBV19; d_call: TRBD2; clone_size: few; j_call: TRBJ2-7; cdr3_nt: TGTGCCAGTAGCCCCGAGGGGACTAGCTTGTACGAGCAGTACTTC; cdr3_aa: CASSPEGTSLYEQYF
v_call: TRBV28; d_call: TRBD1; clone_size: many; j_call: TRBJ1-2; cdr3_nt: TGTGCCAGCAGGGTGACAGGGGCGGGCTACACCTTC; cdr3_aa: CASRVTGAGYTF
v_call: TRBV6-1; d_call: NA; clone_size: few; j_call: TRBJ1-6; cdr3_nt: TGTGCCAGCACTATCAGGGCAAGGGAAGGTTCACCCCTCCACTTT; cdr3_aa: CASTIRAREGSPLHF
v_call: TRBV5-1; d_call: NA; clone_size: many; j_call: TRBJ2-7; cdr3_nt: TGCGCCAGCAGCTTGGCCGGGTTGACGTACGAGCAGTACTTC; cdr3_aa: CASSLAGLTYEQYF
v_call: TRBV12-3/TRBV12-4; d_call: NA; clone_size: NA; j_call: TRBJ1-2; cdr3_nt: TGTGCCATCAGTTCGGCAGCAGCTAACTATGGCTACACCTTC; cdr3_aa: CAISSAAANYGYTF
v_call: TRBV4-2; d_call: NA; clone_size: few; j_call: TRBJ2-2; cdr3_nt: TGTGCCAGCAGCCAAGAGCGGACTGACACCGGGGAGCTGTTTTTT; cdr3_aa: CASSQERTDTGELFF
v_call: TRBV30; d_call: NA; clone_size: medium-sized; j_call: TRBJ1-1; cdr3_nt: TGTGCCTGGAGTGTATGGAGGGCCAGGGGGAACACTGAAGCTTTCTTT; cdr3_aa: CAWSVWRARGNTEAFF
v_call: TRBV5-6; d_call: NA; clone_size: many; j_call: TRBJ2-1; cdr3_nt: TGTGCCAGCAGCAATCCAGGGCGCAATGAGCAGTTCTTC; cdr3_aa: CASSNPGRNEQFF
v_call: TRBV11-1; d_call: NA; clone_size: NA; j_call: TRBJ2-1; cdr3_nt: TGTTCCATCAGCTTATCAGGAAGAAGGAGTCGCTACAATGAGCAGTTCTTC; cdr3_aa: CSISLSGRRSRYNEQFF
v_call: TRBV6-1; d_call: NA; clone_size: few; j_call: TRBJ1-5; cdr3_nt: TGTGCCAGCAGCCGGGACGGCGAGAATCAGCCCCAGCATTTT; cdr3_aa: CASSRDGENQPQHF
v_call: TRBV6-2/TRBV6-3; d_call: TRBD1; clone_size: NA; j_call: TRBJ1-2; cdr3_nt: TGTGCCAGCGGTTTCCCCGGACAGGGGGCTGATGGCTACATCTTC; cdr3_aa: CASGFPGQGADGYIF
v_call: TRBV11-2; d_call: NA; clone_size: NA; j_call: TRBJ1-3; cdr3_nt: TGTACCAGCAGCTTGACACGTCTAGATGGAAACACCATATATTTT; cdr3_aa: CTSSLTRLDGNTIYF
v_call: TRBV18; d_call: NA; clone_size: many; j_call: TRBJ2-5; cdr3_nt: TGTGCCAGCGCCGACAGAACCCCTCAGTACTTC; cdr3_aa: CASADRTPQYF
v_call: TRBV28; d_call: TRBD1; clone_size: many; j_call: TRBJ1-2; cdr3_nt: TGTGCCAGCAGACCACCGGGACAGGGGTACTCCTATGGCTACACCTTC; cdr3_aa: CASRPPGQGYSYGYTF
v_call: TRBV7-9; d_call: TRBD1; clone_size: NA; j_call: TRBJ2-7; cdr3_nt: TGTGCCAGCAGCTACGGGACAGGGAGCTCCTACGAGCAGTACTTC; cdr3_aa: CASSYGTGSSYEQYF
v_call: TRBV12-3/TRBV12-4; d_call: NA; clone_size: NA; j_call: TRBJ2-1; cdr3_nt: TGTGCCAGCAGTTTAGATTCCTACAATGAGCAGTTCTTC; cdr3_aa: CASSLDSYNEQFF
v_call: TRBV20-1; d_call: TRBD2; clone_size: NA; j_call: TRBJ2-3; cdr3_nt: TGCAGTGCTAGCGGGACTAGCGGCACAGATACGCAGTATTTT; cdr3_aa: CSASGTSGTDTQYF
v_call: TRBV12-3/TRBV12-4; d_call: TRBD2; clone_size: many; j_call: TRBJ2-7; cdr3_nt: TGTGCCAGCAGTCCATCTCCGGGAGGGCCCTCCTACGAGCAGTACTTC; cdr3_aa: CASSPSPGGPSYEQYF
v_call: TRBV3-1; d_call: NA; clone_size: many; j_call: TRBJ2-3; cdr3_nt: TGTGCCAGCAGCCAGAGCGGGCCCTCCACAGATACGCAGTATTTT; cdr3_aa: CASSQSGPSTDTQYF
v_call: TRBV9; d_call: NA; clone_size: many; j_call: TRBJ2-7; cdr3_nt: TGTGCCAGCAGCGCCGCTTGGGGGCCAATTTACGAGCAGTACTTC; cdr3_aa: CASSAAWGPIYEQYF
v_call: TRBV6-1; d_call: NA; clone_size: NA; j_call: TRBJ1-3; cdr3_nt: TGTGCCAGCAGTCAGGCCGTGTCTCGCTCTGGAAACACCATATATTTT; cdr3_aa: CASSQAVSRSGNTIYF
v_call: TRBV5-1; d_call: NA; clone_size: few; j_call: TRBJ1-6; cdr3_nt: TGCGCCAGCAGCTGGGACACCAATAATTCACCCCTCCACTTT; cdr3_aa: CASSWDTNNSPLHF
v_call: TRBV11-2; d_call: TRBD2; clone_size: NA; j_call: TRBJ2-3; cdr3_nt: TGTGCCAGCAGCTTGTATAGTCAGACTAGCACAGATACACAGTATTTT; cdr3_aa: CASSLYSQTSTDTQYF
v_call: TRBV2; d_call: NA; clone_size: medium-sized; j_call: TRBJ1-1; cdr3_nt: TGTGCCAGCAGTGGGTGGGCTATCATGAACACTGAAGCTTTCTTT; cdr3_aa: CASSGWAIMNTEAFF
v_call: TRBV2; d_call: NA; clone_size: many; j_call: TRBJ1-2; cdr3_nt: TGTGCCAGCAGGGTTCGGGCACAAGGTGGCTACACCTTC; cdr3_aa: CASRVRAQGGYTF
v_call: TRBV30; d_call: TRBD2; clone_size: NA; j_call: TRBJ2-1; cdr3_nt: TGTGCCTGGAGTACACTAGCGGGATCTGTTTACAATGAGCAGTTCTTC; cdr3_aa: CAWSTLAGSVYNEQFF
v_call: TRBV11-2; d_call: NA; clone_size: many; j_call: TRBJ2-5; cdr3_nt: TGTGCCAGCACCTCACTCAGGGGGGGAGAGACCCAGTACTTC; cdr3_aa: CASTSLRGGETQYF
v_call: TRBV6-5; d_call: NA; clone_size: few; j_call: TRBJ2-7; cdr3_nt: TGTTCCAGCAGTTACTCCCTCGACAGGTGCTACGAGCAGTACTTC; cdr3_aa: CSSSYSLDRCYEQYF
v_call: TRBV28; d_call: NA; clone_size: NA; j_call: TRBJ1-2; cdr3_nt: TGTGCCAGCAGTTTAGTTCAACAGAACTATGGCTACACCTTC; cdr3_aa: CASSLVQQNYGYTF
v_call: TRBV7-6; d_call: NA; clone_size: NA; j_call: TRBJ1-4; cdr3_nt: TGTGCCAGCAGCCAAGACCCCACGGGAGTCAATGAAAAACTGTTTTTT; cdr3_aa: CASSQDPTGVNEKLFF
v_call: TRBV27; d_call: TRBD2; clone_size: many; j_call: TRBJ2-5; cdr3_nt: TGTGCCAGCCGCTCTAGCGGACCCTCCCTTACCCAGTACTTC; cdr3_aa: CASRSSGPSLTQYF
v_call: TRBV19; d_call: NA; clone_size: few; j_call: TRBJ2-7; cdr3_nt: TGTGCCAGTAGTAGACTTGGCTACGAGCAGTACTTC; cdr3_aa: CASSRLGYEQYF
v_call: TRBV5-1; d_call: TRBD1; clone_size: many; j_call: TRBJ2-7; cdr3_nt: TGCGCCAGCAGCTCCGCGGGACAGGGGTACGAGCAGTACTTC; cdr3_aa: CASSSAGQGYEQYF
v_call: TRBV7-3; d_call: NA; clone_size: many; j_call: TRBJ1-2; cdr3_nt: TGTGCCAGCAGCTTAGTCTTCGGGCAGGGAGCTGGCTACACCTTC; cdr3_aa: CASSLVFGQGAGYTF
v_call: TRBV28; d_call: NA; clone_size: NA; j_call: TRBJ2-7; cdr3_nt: TGTGCCAGCAAGATTGGGCCGGGGAGAAGAGTGCGAGAGCAGTACTTC; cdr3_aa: CASKIGPGRRVREQYF
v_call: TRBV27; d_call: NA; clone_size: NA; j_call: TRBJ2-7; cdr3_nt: TGTGTCAGCAGTTTATCCGACAGGTTGGCCGAGCAGTACTTC; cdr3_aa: CVSSLSDRLAEQYF
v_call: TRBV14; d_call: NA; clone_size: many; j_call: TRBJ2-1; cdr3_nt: TGTGCCAGCAGCCCCAGCAGTGTGAGGGGGGTGAAGTTCTTC; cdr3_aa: CASSPSSVRGVKFF
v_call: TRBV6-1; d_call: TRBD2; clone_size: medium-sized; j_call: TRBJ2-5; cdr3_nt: TGTGCCAGCACAGTGGCCAGCGGGAGTGAAGAGACCCAGTACTTC; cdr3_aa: CASTVASGSEETQYF
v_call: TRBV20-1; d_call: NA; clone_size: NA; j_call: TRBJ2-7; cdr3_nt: TGCAGTGCCCAAAGGGGGGGGAGCCCCAGGGGGTACGAGCAGTACTTC; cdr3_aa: CSAQRGGSPRGYEQYF
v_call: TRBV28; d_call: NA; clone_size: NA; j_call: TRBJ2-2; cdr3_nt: TGTGCCAGCAGTCTCCAGGGGCAGCAGAACACCGGGGAGCTGTTTTTT; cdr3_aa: CASSLQGQQNTGELFF
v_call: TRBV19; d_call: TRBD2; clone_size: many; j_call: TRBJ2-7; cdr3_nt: TGTGCCAGTAGTCGTCTAGCGGGAGCTGCGGTAACTATTTACGAGCAGTACTTC; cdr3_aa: CASSRLAGAAVTIYEQYF
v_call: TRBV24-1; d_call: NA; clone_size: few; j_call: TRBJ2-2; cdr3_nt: TGTGCCACCAGTGCTACCATGAACACCGGGGAGCTGTTTTTT; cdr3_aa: CATSATMNTGELFF
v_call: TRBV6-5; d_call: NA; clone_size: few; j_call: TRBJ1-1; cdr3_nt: TGTGCCAGCAGTTCCGGGCCTCTGAGAACTGAAGCTTTCTTT; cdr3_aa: CASSSGPLRTEAFF
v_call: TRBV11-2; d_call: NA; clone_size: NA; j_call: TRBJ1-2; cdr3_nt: TGTGCCAGCAGCTTAGATCGGACCCTCTCCGGCTACACCTTC; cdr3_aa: CASSLDRTLSGYTF
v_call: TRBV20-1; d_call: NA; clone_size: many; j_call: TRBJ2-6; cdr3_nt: TGCAGTGCTAGAGGGGCAGGGAAGGGCTCTGGGGCCAACGTCCTGACTTTC; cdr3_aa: CSARGAGKGSGANVLTF
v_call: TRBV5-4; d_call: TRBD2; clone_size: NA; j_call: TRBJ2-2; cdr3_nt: TGTGCCAGCAGCCCAGGAGCGGGAAACACCGGGGAGCTGTTTTTT; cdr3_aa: CASSPGAGNTGELFF